The 27 T cell receptor beta chains in this list originate from one sample, sequenced in a study of shared clonotypes between healthy human individuals. Profiled with immunoSEQ multiplex PCR; TCRdb holds only in-frame clones, not every one. The sample holds some 1.5 million clones, more than 95% seen once. The specimen was naive CD4+ T cells sorted from blood. Sample subset: CD45RA+ positively selected. Receptors originate from a young man in good health.

This clone occurred once. CDR3 sequence: CASSAALIGGYTF. The CDR3 DNA reads TGCGCCAGCAGCGCCGCCCTCATTGGGGGCTACACCTTC. The rearrangement links TRBV5-1 to TRBJ1-2, with D hard to call. CDR3 length: 13 amino acids. Germline V gene data show CDR1 as SGHRS and CDR2 as YFSETQ. Trimming removed 4 bases from V and 8 bases from J, with 15 bases in between.

The genes are TRBV27 and TRBJ1-5; D gene unclear. The CDR3 consists of 14 residues. Germline V CDR1 and CDR2: MNHEY, SMNVEV (reference sequence). The CDR3 coding sequence is TGTGAAAGCGCTCTGCGGATGAGCAATCAGCCCCAGCATTTT. Amino acids: CESALRMSNQPQHF.

This chain links TRBV29-1 with TRBJ2-7, with 12 bases aligning to TRBD2. J was trimmed by 5 bases and V by 1 base; bases with no gene match: 9. CDR3 length equals 16 residues. Per germline, CDR1 SQVTM and CDR2 ANQGSEA. The CDR3 DNA is TGCAGCGTTGAAGGGGTCCGGACTAGCGGGAAAGACGAGCAGTACTTC. Amino acid sequence: CSVEGVRTSGKDEQYF.

J is TRBJ2-4 and V is TRBV7-9; TRBD2 agrees at 8 bases. J lost 7 bases, V lost 1 base, and 9 bases had no gene match. This CDR3 is built from 16 residues. Germline CDR1 and CDR2: SEHNR and FQNEAQ (reference sequence). The CDR3 loop reads CASSLGVAGQGNIQYF. CDR3 sequence (DNA): TGTGCCAGCAGCTTAGGGGTAGCGGGGCAAGGGAACATTCAGTACTTC. Combining the CDR3 with reference TRBV7-9 and TRBJ2-4 gives the whole variable domain DTGVSQNPRHKITKRGQNVTFRCDPISEHNRLYWYRQTLGQGPEFLTYFQNEAQLEKSRLLSDRFSAERPKGSFSTLEIQRTEQGDSAMYLCASSLGVAGQGNIQYFGAGTRLSVL.

This rearrangement joins TRBV28 to TRBJ2-7; a weak D match, TRBD2 (6 bases). Germline lookup yields CDR1 MDHEN and CDR2 SYDVKM. This CDR3 has 14 residues. Trimming took off 4 bases at V and 2 bases at J, with 12 bases between the two ends. CDR3 residues: CASSYGGLTYEQYF. CDR3 DNA sequence: TGTGCCAGCAGTTACGGGGGACTGACCTACGAGCAGTACTTC.

The genes are TRBV19 and TRBJ1-5, with TRBD1 matching 12 bases. V trimming: 1 base; J trimming: 6 bases; junction bases outside the gene matches: 13. The CDR3 spans 19 residues. Germline-derived CDR1 and CDR2 are LNHDA and SQIVND (reference sequence). The CDR3 nucleotides are TGTGCCAGTAGTATAGGGGACAGGGGGCTTCGTGGTTTGTCTCAGCCCCAGCATTTT. Translating it yields CASSIGDRGLRGLSQPQHF.

The chain combines TRBV10-1 with TRBJ1-5; D is undetermined. This CDR3 is 14 amino acids long. Germline V lookup: CDR1 WNHNN, CDR2 SYGVQD (reference sequence). Trimming removed 4 bases at V and 0 bases at J, with 7 bases between. The chain's CDR3 is CASSGYNSNQPQHF. The CDR3 DNA is TGCGCCAGCAGTGGGTATAATAGCAATCAGCCCCAGCATTTT.

This chain joins TRBV6-5 and TRBJ1-5, with no clear D. CDR1 is MNHEY and CDR2 is SVGAGI in the germline V gene. This CDR3 is built from 13 residues. Between the trimmed V and J ends, which lost 4 bases and 9 bases, there was a span of 13 bases. CDR3 in DNA: TGTGCCAGCAGTTTGGGTTGGAGCCGGCCCCAGCATTTT. Protein sequence: CASSLGWSRPQHF.

The chain joins TRBV11-1 to TRBJ2-6, with D uncertain. Between the trimmed V and J ends, which lost 5 bases and 0 bases, there was a span of 14 bases. The germline gives CDR1 SGHAT, CDR2 FQDESV (reference sequence). The CDR3 covers 17 residues. CDR3 region: CASSPVWQLSGANVLTF. CDR3 bases: TGTGCCAGCAGCCCCGTGTGGCAACTCTCTGGGGCCAACGTCCTGACTTTC.

This chain uses TRBV28 with TRBJ1-5, with a tentative D call TRBD1 (6 bases). The CDR3 is 17 amino acids. CDR1 and CDR2 from the germline V gene are MDHEN and SYDVKM. Trimming took 3 bases from V and 3 from J, leaving 18 bases between them. The CDR3 spells CASSLGGAGPINQPQHF. DNA of the CDR3: TGTGCCAGCAGTTTGGGGGGGGCGGGACCGATCAATCAGCCCCAGCATTTT. The full variable domain, rest sourced from reference TRBV28 and TRBJ1-5, is DVKVTQSSRYLVKRTGEKVFLECVQDMDHENMFWYRQDPGLGLRLIYFSYDVKMKEKGDIPEGYSVSREKKERFSLILESASTNQTSMYLCASSLGGAGPINQPQHFGDGTRLSIL.

About this clone itself: The same CDR3 is also encoded by other DNA sequences in this sample. The chain carries TRBV29-1 and TRBJ2-3, with TRBD2 identical over 8 bases. The CDR3 totals 13 residues. Trimming cost V 5 bases and J 2 bases; bases outside gene matches: 3. Germline CDR1 is SQVTM and CDR2 is ANQGSEA. The DNA for the CDR3 is TGCAGCGTTACTAGCGGAAACACAGATACGCAGTATTTT. Protein product: CSVTSGNTDTQYF.

V gene TRBV7-9 combines with J gene TRBJ2-7, with TRBD1 identical over 7 bases. The germline CDR1 and CDR2 sequences are SEHNR and FQNEAQ (reference sequence). The CDR3 has 12 amino acids. J lost 5 bases, V lost 4 bases, and 2 bases had no gene match. CDR3 amino acids: CASSYGTDEQYF. The CDR3 DNA follows: TGTGCCAGCAGCTACGGGACAGACGAGCAGTACTTC.

The V gene is TRBV7-8, the J gene TRBJ1-2, with unresolved D. V dropped 1 base and J dropped 0 bases, with 9 bases sitting between them. The CDR3 has 15 amino acids. Germline assignment: CDR1 SGHVS and CDR2 FQNEAQ. The CDR3 sequence: CASSLVGRSNYGYTF. The DNA of the CDR3 is TGTGCCAGCAGCTTAGTGGGCCGTTCTAACTATGGCTACACCTTC.

The chain is built from TRBV5-1 and TRBJ1-1, with 8 bases aligning to TRBD1. After removal of 4 bases from V and 4 bases from J, the junction contained 6 bases not matched to a gene. The CDR3 covers 14 residues. The germline gives CDR1 SGHRS, CDR2 YFSETQ. CDR3 DNA: TGCGCCAGCAGCGCCGGACAGGGTCGCACTGAAGCTTTCTTT. Translated, it gives CASSAGQGRTEAFF.

This clone appeared a single time. This sequence joins TRBV9 and TRBJ2-1; D ambiguous. The germline CDR1 and CDR2 sequences are SGDLS and YYNGEE. The CDR3 spans 14 residues. Trimming stripped 0 bases from V and 6 bases from J, with 10 bases between. CDR3 nucleotides: TGTGCCAGCAGCGTAGTGGCTAACCCCAATGAGCAGTTCTTC. It codes for CASSVVANPNEQFF.

The chain uses TRBV11-3 and TRBJ1-3, with D possibly matching TRBD1 (6 bases). The CDR3 runs to 14 residues. V gave up 4 bases and J gave up 2 bases, with 9 bases separating them. Germline CDR1 and CDR2: SGHNT and YENEEA. CDR3: CASSSGEAGNTIYF. DNA of the CDR3: TGTGCCAGCAGCTCAGGGGAGGCTGGAAACACCATATATTTT.

This clone appeared a single time. A single base separates this from a much larger clone, so it may be a read error. The J gene is TRBJ2-7, the V gene TRBV27; D unclear. This CDR3 region has 10 residues. Germline CDR1 is MNHEY and CDR2 is SMNVEV (reference sequence). Trimming shortened V by 5 bases and J by 2 bases, and 1 base separated the two germline ends. The CDR3 region is CASSAYEQYF. CDR3 coding DNA: TGTGCCAGCAGTGCCTACGAGCAGTACTTC.

This clone was seen only once. The chain recombines TRBV7-3 with TRBJ2-5; 8 positions match TRBD1. J gave up 5 bases and V 5 bases, and 7 bases lay outside the gene matches. Germline CDR1 SGHTA, CDR2 FQGTGA. This CDR3 spans 14 amino acids. DNA for the CDR3: TGTGCCAGCAGCCCGGACAGGGCCTCGGAGACCCAGTACTTC. This encodes CASSPDRASETQYF.

This CDR3 is CAWSLVRLWEKYNEQFF. The CDR3 region has the DNA TGTGCCTGGAGTCTAGTTAGGCTGTGGGAAAAATACAATGAGCAGTTCTTC. The chain couples TRBV30 to TRBJ2-1; D is uncertain. Germline V gene data show CDR1 as GTSNPN and CDR2 as SVGIG (reference sequence). With 2 bases removed from V and 4 bases from J, the gap between germline ends came to 21 bases. The CDR3 runs to 17 residues.

This sequence joins TRBV2 and TRBJ2-2; TRBD2 matches at 8 bases. This CDR3 has 14 amino acids. V shed 6 bases and J 0 bases; nucleotides not matched to a gene: 0. Germline V gene sequence: CDR1 SNHLY, CDR2 FYNNEI. The CDR3 protein is CASRGLANTGELFF. The CDR3 region has the DNA TGTGCCAGCAGGGGACTAGCGAACACCGGGGAGCTGTTTTTT.

The gene calls are TRBV28 and TRBJ2-3, with D perhaps TRBD2 (5 bases). Germline V lookup: CDR1 MDHEN, CDR2 SYDVKM. V was cut by 1 base and J by 4 bases, with 15 bases left in between. This CDR3 is 16 amino acids long. The CDR3 nucleotides are TGTGCCAGCAGTTTATCTGAGGTCAGCGGCCCAGATACGCAGTATTTT. Translation: CASSLSEVSGPDTQYF. The whole variable domain, remainder taken from reference TRBV28 and TRBJ2-3, is DVKVTQSSRYLVKRTGEKVFLECVQDMDHENMFWYRQDPGLGLRLIYFSYDVKMKEKGDIPEGYSVSREKKERFSLILESASTNQTSMYLCASSLSEVSGPDTQYFGPGTRLTVL.

The rearrangement links TRBV9 to TRBJ1-3; 9 nucleotides match TRBD1. V lost 0 bases to trimming and J lost 4 bases; unmatched junction nucleotides: 11. The CDR3 has 18 residues. Germline V gives CDR1 SGDLS, CDR2 YYNGEE. CDR3 residues: CASSVDSGTGSGGNTIYF. CDR3 nucleotides: TGTGCCAGCAGCGTAGATTCCGGGACAGGGTCGGGGGGAAACACCATATATTTT.

The table lists this clone with a few counts. The rearrangement links TRBV4-1 to TRBJ1-2; D gene uncertain. Per the germline V gene, CDR1 is MGHRA and CDR2 is YSYEKL. Trimming shortened V by 2 bases and J by 2 bases, and 9 bases separated the two germline ends. The CDR3 has 14 residues. The CDR3 sequence is CASSQTTLNYGYTF. For the CDR3, the DNA is TGCGCCAGCAGCCAAACAACACTGAACTATGGCTACACCTTC.

The chain uses TRBV6-5 and TRBJ1-1; D perhaps matches TRBD1 (6 bases). The germline gives CDR1 MNHEY, CDR2 SVGAGI. This CDR3 spans 13 amino acids. Between the trimmed V and J ends, which lost 2 bases and 4 bases, there was a span of 8 bases. The CDR3 is CASSYEGVTEAFF. DNA for the CDR3: TGTGCCAGCAGTTACGAGGGGGTCACTGAAGCTTTCTTT.

V gene TRBV4-3 combines with J gene TRBJ1-5, with D hard to call. Looked up from germline, CDR1 is LGHNA and CDR2 is YSLEER. The V end lost 1 base, the J end lost 4 bases, and 8 bases lay between the germline ends. CDR3 length equals 14 residues. The CDR3 region has the DNA TGCGCCAGCAGCCAAGGACTGGGAAATCAGCCCCAGCATTTT. As protein: CASSQGLGNQPQHF.

The rearrangement joins TRBV10-3 to TRBJ2-2; D unresolved. CDR3 size: 15 residues. Germline CDR1 reads ENHRY; CDR2 reads SYGVKD. V dropped 7 bases and J dropped 0 bases, with 12 bases sitting between them. The CDR3 bases are TGTGCCATCAAACGCGGCACTTCGAACACCGGGGAGCTGTTTTTT. Translating it yields CAIKRGTSNTGELFF.

The rearrangement links TRBV5-4 to TRBJ1-4; D call uncertain. Between the trimmed V and J ends, which lost 4 bases and 7 bases, there was a span of 8 bases. The CDR3 contains 12 residues. Germline V gene data show CDR1 as SGHNT and CDR2 as YYREEE (reference sequence). In nucleotides, the CDR3 is TGTGCCAGCAGCGCGTCTAGTGAAAAACTGTTTTTT. It encodes CASSASSEKLFF.